A single sample gave rise to the 17 T cell receptor beta chains below, sequenced in a study of blood T cell repertoires in COVID-19. Profiled with immunoSEQ multiplex PCR; TCRdb holds only in-frame clones, not every one. The sample includes roughly 230,000 clones, 81% of them seen just once. Specimen: peripheral blood. The receptors shown here come from a woman older than 75 with acute or convalescent COVID-19.

The chain links TRBV5-1 to TRBJ1-1; tentatively, D is TRBD1 (5 bases). Trimming removed 0 bases at V and 3 bases at J, with 21 bases between. The CDR3 length is 18 residues. Germline V gene lookup returns CDR1 SGHRS and CDR2 YFSETQ. The CDR3 DNA sequence: TGCGCCAGCAGCTTGGGGATTATCCCAGGGAAGTCGGACACTGAAGCTTTCTTT. It specifies CASSLGIIPGKSDTEAFF.

This clone was counted between two and nine times. The chain recombines TRBV6-5 with TRBJ1-6, with D uncertain. V lost 6 bases to trimming and J lost 4 bases, with 16 bases between them. CDR1 MNHEY and CDR2 SVGAGI come from the germline V gene. The length of the CDR3 is 16 residues. CDR3 sequence reads: CASRYDPTTYNSPLHF. In DNA form, the CDR3 reads TGTGCCAGCAGATACGATCCGACAACTTATAATTCACCCCTCCACTTT.

The count of this clone is one. J is TRBJ1-5 and V is TRBV30; D is undetermined. This CDR3 is built from 15 residues. Trimming left V 0 bases short and J 2 bases short, with 11 bases between. Per the germline V gene, CDR1 is GTSNPN and CDR2 is SVGIG (reference sequence). The CDR3 nucleotides are TGTGCCTGGAGTGTAGACGGCGGGGGCAATCAGCCCCAGCATTTT. It yields the protein CAWSVDGGGNQPQHF.

The chain joins TRBV30 to TRBJ1-5, with D tentatively TRBD1 (6 bases). CDR3 length: 14 residues. Germline lookup yields CDR1 GTSNPN and CDR2 SVGIG (reference sequence). V gave up 1 base and J gave up 7 bases, with 14 bases separating them. CDR3 in DNA: TGTGCCTGGAGTGAAGGGACACGGGGCCAGCCCCAGCATTTT. This sequence encodes CAWSEGTRGQPQHF.

This chain links TRBV6-5 with TRBJ2-2; D perhaps matches TRBD1 (6 bases). V lost 6 bases and J 0 bases, leaving 11 bases between the germline ends. The CDR3 has 15 residues. Germline V gene lookup returns CDR1 MNHEY and CDR2 SVGAGI. The CDR3 bases are TGTGCCAGCAGCCAAAGGACAGCGAACACCGGGGAGCTGTTTTTT. This codes for CASSQRTANTGELFF.

This clone has only a few counts. This rearrangement joins TRBV7-2 to TRBJ1-6; 8 positions agree with TRBD1. Germline V lookup: CDR1 SGHTA, CDR2 FQGNSA. The CDR3 extends over 14 amino acids. The trim removed 5 bases at V and 4 bases at J, leaving 1 base unmatched. CDR3 bases: TGTGCCAGCAGCAGGACAGGGTATAATTCACCCCTCCACTTT. Translating it yields CASSRTGYNSPLHF.

The CDR3 DNA reads as TGTGCCAGCAGTTTACAGGGTAGGGAAAAACTGTTTTTT. Translation gives CASSLQGREKLFF. This chain joins TRBV27 and TRBJ1-4, with a weak D call TRBD1 (5 bases). The CDR3 is 13 amino acids. V lost 2 bases to trimming and J lost 8 bases, with 9 bases between them. Germline values: CDR1 MNHEY, CDR2 SMNVEV (reference sequence).

The CDR3 is CASGTSGENIQYF. In nucleotides, the CDR3 is TGTGCCAGCGGCACTAGCGGGGAAAACATTCAGTACTTC. V and J are TRBV12-3 or TRBV12-4 and TRBJ2-4, with 10 bases aligning to TRBD2. The ends lost 8 bases at V and 5 bases at J; junction bases unmatched: 3. This CDR3 is built from 13 residues.

This clone was recorded only once. The CDR3 is CASSLAGEYNEQFF. CDR3 coding DNA: TGTGCCAGCTCCCTAGCGGGAGAGTACAATGAGCAGTTCTTC. V is TRBV2 and J is TRBJ2-1, with TRBD2 identical over 10 bases. CDR1 and CDR2 from the germline V gene are SNHLY and FYNNEI. The CDR3 runs 14 residues. V dropped 8 bases and J dropped 4; count of bases not matched to a gene: 5.

In this sample, this clone turned up once. The sample has other DNA sequences that encode this CDR3 too. V and J are TRBV5-1 and TRBJ2-1; 13 bases are a match to TRBD2. V dropped 4 bases and J dropped 0; count of bases not matched to a gene: 1. CDR3 length equals 16 residues. Germline loops: CDR1 SGHRS, CDR2 YFSETQ. The CDR3 loop is CASSRTSGSSYNEQFF. CDR3 DNA: TGCGCCAGCAGCCGGACTAGCGGGAGCTCCTACAATGAGCAGTTCTTC.

The rearrangement links TRBV7-9 to TRBJ2-1; 13 bases agree with TRBD2. Losses at the gene ends were 5 bases for V and 10 bases for J; bases not matched to a gene: 11. This CDR3 is built from 16 residues. Germline CDR1 and CDR2: SEHNR and FQNEAQ (reference sequence). CDR3: CASSTTSGGALVEQFF. For the CDR3, the DNA is TGTGCCAGCAGCACAACTAGCGGGGGGGCCTTAGTGGAGCAGTTCTTC.

The gene calls are TRBV4-2 and TRBJ1-2; 7 bases line up with TRBD1. From germline, CDR1 is LGHNA and CDR2 YNFKEQ. The CDR3 contains 16 residues. The ends lost 0 bases at V and 4 bases at J; junction bases unmatched: 8. CDR3 sequence: CASSQEYGTVFYGYTF. The CDR3 nucleotides read TGTGCCAGCAGCCAAGAATACGGGACAGTTTTCTATGGCTACACCTTC.

V is TRBV6-5 and J is TRBJ1-5; D possibly corresponds to TRBD1 (6 bases). With 7 bases removed from V and 2 bases from J, the gap between germline ends came to 12 bases. Germline CDR1 MNHEY, CDR2 SVGAGI. The CDR3 totals 14 residues. This CDR3 reads CASNHGQRNQPQHF. The CDR3 nucleotides read TGTGCCAGCAACCACGGACAGCGCAATCAGCCCCAGCATTTT.

The chain carries TRBV10-3 and TRBJ2-2; TRBD1 matches at 11 bases. Germline V gives CDR1 ENHRY, CDR2 SYGVKD. J was trimmed by 7 bases and V by 8 bases; bases with no gene match: 9. The CDR3 contains 15 residues. CDR3 amino acids: CAIGGQGVSGGELFF. The CDR3 nucleotides are TGTGCCATCGGGGGACAGGGGGTATCTGGCGGGGAGCTGTTTTTT.

In this sample, this clone turned up once. The V call is TRBV28, the J call TRBJ1-5; no clear D gene. Germline loops: CDR1 MDHEN, CDR2 SYDVKM. CDR3 length equals 16 residues. Trimming shortened V by 7 bases and J by 4 bases, and 20 bases separated the two germline ends. CDR3 DNA: TGTGCCAGCACCCCCTTGCGTACAGAGTCAAATCAGCCCCAGCATTTT. Residues: CASTPLRTESNQPQHF.

The V and J genes are TRBV5-4 and TRBJ2-3, with 9 nucleotides matching TRBD1. Germline-derived CDR1 and CDR2 are SGHNT and YYREEE (reference sequence). J was trimmed by 4 bases and V by 3 bases; bases with no gene match: 6. The CDR3 loop spans 15 amino acids. DNA for the CDR3: TGTGCCAGCAGCTCCGGACAGGGGAATGCAGATACGCAGTATTTT. Translation gives CASSSGQGNADTQYF.

This rearrangement joins TRBV27 to TRBJ1-6, with 10 bases fitting TRBD1. Trimming at V came to 5 bases and at J to 5 bases, leaving 6 bases not matched to a gene. CDR1 MNHEY and CDR2 SMNVEV come from the germline V gene (reference sequence). The CDR3 runs 16 residues. Here the CDR3 DNA reads TGTGCCAGCAGTAGCCGGGACAGGGGAAATAATTCACCCCTCCACTTT. Encoded protein: CASSSRDRGNNSPLHF.